One and the same sample provided the 15 T cell receptor beta chains below, sequenced in a study of memory CD4+ T cells and cytomegalovirus serostatus. Single viable CD3+CD4+CD8-CD45RO+ cells were sorted as the memory CD4+ T cells. Assay used: immunoSEQ multiplex PCR; TCRdb lists only in-frame clones, some missing. The repertoire consists of approximately 40,000 clones, with 76% occurring once and the leading ten covering 1.9%. The sample consisted of memory CD4+ T cells from blood. The receptor set was obtained from an adult in good health and CMV-seronegative.

This chain links TRBV19 with TRBJ2-1, with 10 bases matching TRBD1. This CDR3 has 14 amino acids. Losses at the gene ends were 8 bases for V and 4 bases for J; bases not matched to a gene: 5. Germline V gene lookup returns CDR1 LNHDA and CDR2 SQIVND (reference sequence). As DNA, the CDR3 is TGTGCCAGTGACAGGGGGCTTTTGTACAATGAGCAGTTCTTC. Protein: CASDRGLLYNEQFF.

The rearrangement uses TRBV9 and TRBJ2-5; 8 bases fit TRBD1. V shed 0 bases and J 5 bases; nucleotides not matched to a gene: 9. This CDR3 contains 16 residues. Germline CDR1 and CDR2: SGDLS and YYNGEE. CDR3 nucleotides: TGTGCCAGCAGCGTAGCCACAGGGGGTACGGGGGAGACCCAGTACTTC. It encodes CASSVATGGTGETQYF.

The V call is TRBV6-5, the J call TRBJ1-5; D remains unclear. This CDR3 comprises 12 residues. CDR1 is MNHEY and CDR2 is SVGAGI in the germline V gene. V shed 4 bases and J shed 3 bases, with 4 bases lying between them. CDR3: CASSFPNQPQHF. CDR3 in DNA: TGTGCCAGCAGTTTCCCCAATCAGCCCCAGCATTTT.

V gene TRBV18 combines with J gene TRBJ2-7; weak D call: TRBD1 (6 bases). Germline V gene data show CDR1 as KGHSH and CDR2 as LQKENI. The V end lost 0 bases, the J end lost 2 bases, and 8 bases lay between the germline ends. CDR3 size: 14 residues. CDR3 loop: CASSPPGAPYEQYF. CDR3 DNA sequence: TGTGCCAGCTCACCACCGGGGGCCCCCTACGAGCAGTACTTC.

The sample holds a few counts of this clone. This chain links TRBV29-1 with TRBJ2-3; no clear D. The CDR3 sequence is 13 residues long. The germline gives CDR1 SQVTM, CDR2 ANQGSEA. The V end lost 3 bases, the J end lost 3 bases, and 10 bases lay between the germline ends. Here the CDR3 DNA reads TGCAGCGTTGAGGGCAGGAGAACAGATACGCAGTATTTT. This codes for CSVEGRRTDTQYF.

The chain combines TRBV6-8 with TRBJ2-1; D unclear. The CDR3 totals 11 residues. V shed 5 bases and J shed 13 bases, with 12 bases lying between them. Germline V gene data show CDR1 as MNHGY and CDR2 as SAAAGT. The CDR3 sequence is CASSGILDQFF. The CDR3 nucleotides are TGTGCCAGCAGTGGAATCCTAGACCAGTTCTTC.

This clone showed up just once. This rearrangement joins TRBV19 to TRBJ2-3, with D perhaps matching TRBD1 or TRBD2 (5 bases each). The germline V gene has CDR1 LNHDA and CDR2 SQIVND (reference sequence). Deletions cut 4 bases from V and 2 bases from J, with 10 bases between. The CDR3 has 14 residues. CDR3 sequence (DNA): TGTGCCAGTAGTAGATGGGACCACACAGATACGCAGTATTTT. It codes for CASSRWDHTDTQYF. Drawing the rest from reference TRBV19 and TRBJ2-3, the complete variable domain is DGGITQSPKYLFRKEGQNVTLSCEQNLNHDAMYWYRQDPGQGLRLIYYSQIVNDFQKGDIAEGYSVSREKKESFPLTVTSAQKNPTAFYLCASSRWDHTDTQYFGPGTRLTVL.

This chain's CDR3 is CASRSLAGGAYNEQFF. The DNA for the CDR3 is TGTGCCAGCAGGAGCTTAGCGGGGGGAGCCTACAATGAGCAGTTCTTC. V and J are TRBV6-6 and TRBJ2-1; 10 bases align to TRBD2. The germline V gene encodes CDR1 MNHNY and CDR2 SVGAGI (reference sequence). The junction had 7 bases not matched to a gene; V was cut back by 6 bases and J by 2 bases. The CDR3 has 16 residues.

The genes are TRBV6-5 and TRBJ1-2; no clear D. Germline CDR1 reads MNHEY; CDR2 reads SVGAGI. V lost 5 bases to trimming and J lost 7 bases, with 11 bases between them. The CDR3 extends over 12 amino acids. The CDR3 sequence is CASSKELGGYTF. CDR3 DNA sequence: TGTGCCAGCAGTAAAGAGCTGGGTGGCTACACCTTC.

The gene calls are TRBV21-1 and TRBJ2-5; the table calls TRBD1, which could not be checked here. TRBV21-1 is labeled a pseudogene. The CDR3 has 16 amino acids. CDR3 sequence reads: CASSTSKKGQQETQYF. CDR3 sequence (DNA): TGTGCCAGCAGCACCAGCAAGAAAGGACAGCAAGAGACCCAGTACTTC.

The chain couples TRBV10-2 to TRBJ1-1; D remains ambiguous. V lost 2 bases and J 0 bases, leaving 7 bases between the germline ends. The length of the CDR3 is 14 residues. Germline V gives CDR1 WSHSY, CDR2 SAAADI. CDR3 bases: TGCGCCAGCAGTGAGGCCCTGCTGAACACTGAAGCTTTCTTT. This translates into CASSEALLNTEAFF.

J is TRBJ2-7 and V is TRBV27, with TRBD2 identical over 11 bases. The V gene end was trimmed by 10 bases and the J gene end by 7 bases; junction bases not matched to a gene: 15. Germline loops: CDR1 MNHEY, CDR2 SMNVEV (reference sequence). The CDR3 is made up of 15 amino acids. The CDR3 is CATIGPSGGRGEQYF. The CDR3, as DNA: TGTGCCACCATCGGGCCTAGCGGGGGGCGGGGAGAGCAGTACTTC.

This rearrangement joins TRBV11-1 to TRBJ2-7; D is perhaps TRBD2 (6 bases). The CDR3 sequence is 15 residues long. V was cut by 5 bases and J by 0 bases, with 14 bases left in between. CDR1 is SGHAT and CDR2 is FQDESV in the germline V gene (reference sequence). The CDR3 is CASSLASVSSYEQYF. CDR3 DNA sequence: TGTGCCAGCAGCCTGGCTAGCGTCAGCTCCTACGAGCAGTACTTC.

In this sample, this clone turned up a few times. The chain carries TRBV11-2 and TRBJ1-1; no reliable D call. CDR1 and CDR2 from the germline V gene are SGHAT and FQNNGV. The CDR3 totals 14 residues. Trimming shortened V by 2 bases and J by 6 bases, and 13 bases separated the two germline ends. This CDR3 is CASSLNHVYAEAFF. The DNA for the CDR3 is TGTGCCAGCAGCTTAAACCATGTTTACGCTGAAGCTTTCTTT.

The chain recombines TRBV18 with TRBJ1-2; possible D gene TRBD1, 5 bases. Trimming shortened V by 2 bases and J by 6 bases, and 16 bases separated the two germline ends. The CDR3 is made up of 15 amino acids. Germline V lookup: CDR1 KGHSH, CDR2 LQKENI. The CDR3 region has the DNA TGTGCCAGCTCACCAGGGGACGGACCGGGGGATGGCTACACCTTC. Residues: CASSPGDGPGDGYTF.